The 4 T cell receptor beta chains reported below all come from one sample, sequenced in a study of cytomegalovirus exposure and HLA in healthy donors. A multiplex PCR was run with 60 Vbeta primers and 13 Jbeta primers. The repertoire was sequenced with immunoSEQ multiplex PCR; TCRdb's copy has only in-frame clones and lacks some. The profile covers 150,000 to 200,000 clones, with approximately 80% appearing a single time and around 1.4% taken by the ten largest. Sequenced material: PBMCs. The receptors originated from a woman younger than 35 in good health and CMV-seronegative.

This sequence joins TRBV5-6 and TRBJ2-6, with D perhaps TRBD2 (5 bases). CDR3 size: 15 residues. V was clipped by 0 bases and J by 2 bases, with 6 bases between them. The germline gives CDR1 SGHDT, CDR2 YYEEEE. CDR3 DNA: TGTGCCAGCAGCTTGGTCGGGACTGGGGCCAACGTCCTGACTTTC. Translation gives CASSLVGTGANVLTF.

The chain couples TRBV7-2 to TRBJ2-3; a weak D match, TRBD1 (5 bases). The CDR3 has 15 amino acids. Germline V gene sequence: CDR1 SGHTA, CDR2 FQGNSA. V was trimmed by 2 bases and J by 2 bases, leaving 11 bases between them. The CDR3 here is CASSLWTSYTDTQYF. The CDR3 nucleotides are TGTGCCAGCAGCTTATGGACATCGTACACAGATACGCAGTATTTT.

This clone has a handful of counts. The chain uses TRBV7-8 and TRBJ2-2; D is perhaps TRBD2 (5 bases). This CDR3 region has 15 residues. The V gene lost 5 bases and the J gene lost 6 bases, with 16 bases spanning the gap. In germline, CDR1 is SGHVS, CDR2 FQNEAQ. CDR3 nucleotides: TGTGCCAGCAGCCGAGCCCTCGGGCGGGCCGGGGAGCTGTTTTTT. Its translation: CASSRALGRAGELFF.

The rearrangement joins TRBV14 to TRBJ2-5; TRBD1 matches 8 bases. From germline, CDR1 is SGHDN and CDR2 FVKESK. The CDR3 has 15 residues. V lost 3 bases to trimming and J lost 3 bases; unmatched junction nucleotides: 6. CDR3 DNA sequence: TGTGCCAGCAGCCATCGAGGACAGGGTAAAGAGACCCAGTACTTC. This codes for CASSHRGQGKETQYF.